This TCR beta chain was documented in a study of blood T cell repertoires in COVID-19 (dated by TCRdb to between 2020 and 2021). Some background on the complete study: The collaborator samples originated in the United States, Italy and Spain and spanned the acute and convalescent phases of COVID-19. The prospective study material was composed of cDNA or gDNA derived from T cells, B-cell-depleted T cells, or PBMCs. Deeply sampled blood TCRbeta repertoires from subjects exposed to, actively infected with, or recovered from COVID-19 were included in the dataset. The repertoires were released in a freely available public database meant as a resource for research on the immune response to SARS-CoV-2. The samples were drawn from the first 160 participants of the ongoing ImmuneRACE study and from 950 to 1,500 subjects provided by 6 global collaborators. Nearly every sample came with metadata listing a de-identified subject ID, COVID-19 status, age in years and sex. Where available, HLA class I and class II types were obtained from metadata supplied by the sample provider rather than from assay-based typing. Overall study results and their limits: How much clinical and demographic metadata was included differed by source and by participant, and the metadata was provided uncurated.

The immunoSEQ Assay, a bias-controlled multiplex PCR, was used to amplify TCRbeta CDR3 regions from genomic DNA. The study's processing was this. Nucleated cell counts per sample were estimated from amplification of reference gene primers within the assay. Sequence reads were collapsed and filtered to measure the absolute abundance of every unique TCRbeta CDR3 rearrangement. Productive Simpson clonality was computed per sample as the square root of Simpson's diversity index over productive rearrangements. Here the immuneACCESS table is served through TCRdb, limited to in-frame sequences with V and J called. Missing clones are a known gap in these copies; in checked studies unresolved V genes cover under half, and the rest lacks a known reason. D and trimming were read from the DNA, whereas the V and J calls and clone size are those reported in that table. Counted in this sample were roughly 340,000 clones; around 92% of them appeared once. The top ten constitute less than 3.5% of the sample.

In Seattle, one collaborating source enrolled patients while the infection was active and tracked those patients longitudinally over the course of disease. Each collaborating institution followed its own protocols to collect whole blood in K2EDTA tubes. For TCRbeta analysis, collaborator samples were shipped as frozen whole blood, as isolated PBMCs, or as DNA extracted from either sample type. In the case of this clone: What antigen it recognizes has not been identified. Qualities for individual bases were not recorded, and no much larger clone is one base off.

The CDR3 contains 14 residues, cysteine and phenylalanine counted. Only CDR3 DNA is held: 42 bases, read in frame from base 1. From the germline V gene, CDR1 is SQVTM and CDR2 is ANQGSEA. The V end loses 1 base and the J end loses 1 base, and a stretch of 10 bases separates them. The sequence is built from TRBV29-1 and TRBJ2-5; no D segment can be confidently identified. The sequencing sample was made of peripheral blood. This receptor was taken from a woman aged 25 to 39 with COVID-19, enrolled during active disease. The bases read TGCAGCGTTGAAGTCGTCAGTTCCCAAGAGACCCAGTACTTC. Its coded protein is CSVEVVSSQETQYF.